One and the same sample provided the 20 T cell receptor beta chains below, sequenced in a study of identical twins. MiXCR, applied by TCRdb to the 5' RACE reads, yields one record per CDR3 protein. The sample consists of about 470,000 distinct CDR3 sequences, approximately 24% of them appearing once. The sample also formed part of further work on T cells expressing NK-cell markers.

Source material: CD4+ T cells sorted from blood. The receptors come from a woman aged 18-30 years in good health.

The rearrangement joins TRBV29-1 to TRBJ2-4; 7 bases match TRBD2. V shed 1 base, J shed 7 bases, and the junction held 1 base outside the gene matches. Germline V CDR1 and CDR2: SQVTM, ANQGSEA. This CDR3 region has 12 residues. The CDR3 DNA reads TGCAGCGTTGAAGCCGGGGGGAACATTCAGTACTTC. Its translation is CSVEAGGNIQYF. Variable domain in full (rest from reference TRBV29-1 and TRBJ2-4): SAVISQKPSRDICQRGTSLTIQCQVDSQVTMMFWYRQQPGQSLTLIATANQGSEATYESGFVIDKFPISRPNLTFSTLTVSNMSPEDSSIYLCSVEAGGNIQYFGAGTRLSVL.

The CDR3 is CASSSPDREQYF. For the CDR3, the DNA is TGTGCCAGCAGTTCCCCCGATCGCGAGCAGTACTTC. This chain joins TRBV27 and TRBJ2-7; D gene unclear. V was pared by 4 bases and J by 6 bases, with 10 bases between. Germline assignment: CDR1 MNHEY and CDR2 SMNVEV (reference sequence). The CDR3 is made up of 12 amino acids.

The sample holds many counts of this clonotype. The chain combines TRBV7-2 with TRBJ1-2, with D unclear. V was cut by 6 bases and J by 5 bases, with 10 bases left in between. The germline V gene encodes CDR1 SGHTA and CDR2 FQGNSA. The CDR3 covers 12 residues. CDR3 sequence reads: CASSLPGYGYTF. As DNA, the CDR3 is TGTGCCAGCAGTTTACCCGGGTATGGCTACACCTTC.

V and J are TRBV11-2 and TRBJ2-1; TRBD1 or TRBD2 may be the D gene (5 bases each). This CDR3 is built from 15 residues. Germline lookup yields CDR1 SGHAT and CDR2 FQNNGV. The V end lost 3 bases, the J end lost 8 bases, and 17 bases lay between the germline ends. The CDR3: CASSLTTGGRYEQFF. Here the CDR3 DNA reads TGTGCCAGCAGCTTGACGACTGGGGGAAGGTATGAGCAGTTCTTC.

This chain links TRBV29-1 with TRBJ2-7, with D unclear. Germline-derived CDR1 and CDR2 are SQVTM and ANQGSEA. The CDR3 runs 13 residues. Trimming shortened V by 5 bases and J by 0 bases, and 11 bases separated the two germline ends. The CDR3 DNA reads TGCAGCGTTAGGGCGTCCAGCTCCTACGAGCAGTACTTC. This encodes CSVRASSSYEQYF.

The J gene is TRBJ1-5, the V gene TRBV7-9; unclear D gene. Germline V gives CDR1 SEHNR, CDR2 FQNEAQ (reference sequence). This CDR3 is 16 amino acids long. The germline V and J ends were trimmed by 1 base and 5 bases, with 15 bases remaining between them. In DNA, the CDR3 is TGTGCCAGCAGCTTAGGTAGCGGCCCTGGTTATCAGCCCCAGCATTTT. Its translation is CASSLGSGPGYQPQHF.

The CDR3 nucleotides are TGTGCCAGCAGCACCTTAGCGGGAGGTGACAATGAGCAGTTCTTC. It specifies CASSTLAGGDNEQFF. The chain couples TRBV7-6 to TRBJ2-1; 10 nucleotides match TRBD2. The CDR3 runs 15 residues. Germline values: CDR1 SGHVS, CDR2 FNYEAQ. With 5 bases clipped from V and 5 bases from J, the junction kept 6 bases outside the gene matches.

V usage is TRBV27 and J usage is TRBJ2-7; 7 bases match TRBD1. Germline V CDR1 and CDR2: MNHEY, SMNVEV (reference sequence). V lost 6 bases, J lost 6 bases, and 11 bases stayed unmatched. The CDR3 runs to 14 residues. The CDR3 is CASRAGQDRGEQYF. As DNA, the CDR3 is TGTGCCAGCAGGGCCGGACAGGATCGGGGCGAGCAGTACTTC.

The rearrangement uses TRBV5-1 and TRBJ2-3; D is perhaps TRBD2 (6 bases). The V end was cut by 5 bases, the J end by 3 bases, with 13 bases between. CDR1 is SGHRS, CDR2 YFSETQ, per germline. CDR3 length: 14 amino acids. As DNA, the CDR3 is TGCGCCAGCAGTAATGGGGGGAGGACAGATACGCAGTATTTT. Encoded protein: CASSNGGRTDTQYF.

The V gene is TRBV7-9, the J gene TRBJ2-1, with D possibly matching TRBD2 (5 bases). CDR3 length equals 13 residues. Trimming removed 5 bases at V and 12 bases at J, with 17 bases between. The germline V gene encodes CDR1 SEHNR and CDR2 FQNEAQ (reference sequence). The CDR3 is CASSPGPGRGQFF. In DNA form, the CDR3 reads TGTGCCAGCAGCCCCGGGCCGGGGAGAGGGCAGTTCTTC.

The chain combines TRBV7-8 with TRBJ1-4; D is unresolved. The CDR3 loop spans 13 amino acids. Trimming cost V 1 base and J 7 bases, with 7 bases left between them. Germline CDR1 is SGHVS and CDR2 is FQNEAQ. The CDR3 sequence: CASSLGGSEKLFF. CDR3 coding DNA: TGTGCCAGCAGCTTAGGGGGTAGTGAAAAACTGTTTTTT.

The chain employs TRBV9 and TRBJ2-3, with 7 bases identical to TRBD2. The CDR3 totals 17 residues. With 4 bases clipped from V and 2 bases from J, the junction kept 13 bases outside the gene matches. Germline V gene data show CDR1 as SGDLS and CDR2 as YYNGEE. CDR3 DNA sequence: TGTGCCAGCAGCCCCATGGGAGCGGGGTTCCCCACAGATACGCAGTATTTT. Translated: CASSPMGAGFPTDTQYF.

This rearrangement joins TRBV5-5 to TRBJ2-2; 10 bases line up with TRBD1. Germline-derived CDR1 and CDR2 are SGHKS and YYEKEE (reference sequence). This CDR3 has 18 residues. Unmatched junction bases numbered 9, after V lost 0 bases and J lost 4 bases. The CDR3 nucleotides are TGTGCCAGCAGCTTGGATCCGGGACAGGGGTGGGGCACCGGGGAGCTGTTTTTT. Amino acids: CASSLDPGQGWGTGELFF.

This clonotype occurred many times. DNA for the CDR3: TGCAGTGCCACTCGTACTAGCGGGAGCACAGATACGCAGTATTTT. Its protein is CSATRTSGSTDTQYF. The chain employs TRBV20-1 and TRBJ2-3, with 9 bases that match TRBD2. This CDR3 has 15 amino acids. The germline CDR1 and CDR2 sequences are DFQATT and SNEGSKA (reference sequence). V trimming: 6 bases; J trimming: 0 bases; junction bases outside the gene matches: 7.

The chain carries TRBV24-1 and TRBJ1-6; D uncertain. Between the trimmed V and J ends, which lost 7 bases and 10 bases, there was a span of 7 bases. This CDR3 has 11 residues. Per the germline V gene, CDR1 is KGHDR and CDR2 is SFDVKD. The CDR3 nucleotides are TGTGCCACCAGCGAGCGCTCACCCCTCCACTTT. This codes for CATSERSPLHF.

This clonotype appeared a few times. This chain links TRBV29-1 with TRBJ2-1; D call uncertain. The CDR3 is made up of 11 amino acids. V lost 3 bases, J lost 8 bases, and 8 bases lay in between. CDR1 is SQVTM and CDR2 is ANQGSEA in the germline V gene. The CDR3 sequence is CSVESTYEQFF. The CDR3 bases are TGCAGCGTTGAGTCGACCTATGAGCAGTTCTTC.

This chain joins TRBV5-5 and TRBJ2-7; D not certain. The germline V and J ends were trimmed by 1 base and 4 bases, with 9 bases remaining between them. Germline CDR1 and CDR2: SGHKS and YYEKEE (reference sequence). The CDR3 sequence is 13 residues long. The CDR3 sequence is CASSLKRVYEQYF. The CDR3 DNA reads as TGTGCCAGCAGCTTGAAAAGGGTATACGAGCAGTACTTC.

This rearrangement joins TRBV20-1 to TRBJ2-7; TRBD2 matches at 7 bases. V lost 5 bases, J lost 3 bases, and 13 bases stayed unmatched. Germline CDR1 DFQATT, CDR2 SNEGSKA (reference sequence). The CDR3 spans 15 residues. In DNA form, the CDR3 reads TGCAGTGCTCGACCAGGTACTAGCGCCGGCTACGAGCAGTACTTC. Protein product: CSARPGTSAGYEQYF.

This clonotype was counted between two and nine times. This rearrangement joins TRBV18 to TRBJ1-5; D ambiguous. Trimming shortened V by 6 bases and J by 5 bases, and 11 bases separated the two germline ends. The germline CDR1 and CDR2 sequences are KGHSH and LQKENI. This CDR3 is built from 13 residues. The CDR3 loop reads CASSTVEDQPQHF. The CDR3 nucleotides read TGTGCCAGCTCCACCGTAGAGGATCAGCCCCAGCATTTT.

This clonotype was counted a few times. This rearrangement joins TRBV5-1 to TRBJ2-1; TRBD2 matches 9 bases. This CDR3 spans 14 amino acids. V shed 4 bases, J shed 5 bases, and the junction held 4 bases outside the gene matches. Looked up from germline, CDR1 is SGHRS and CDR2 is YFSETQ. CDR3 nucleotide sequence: TGCGCCAGCAGCATATTAGCGGGAGACAATGAGCAGTTCTTC. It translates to CASSILAGDNEQFF.